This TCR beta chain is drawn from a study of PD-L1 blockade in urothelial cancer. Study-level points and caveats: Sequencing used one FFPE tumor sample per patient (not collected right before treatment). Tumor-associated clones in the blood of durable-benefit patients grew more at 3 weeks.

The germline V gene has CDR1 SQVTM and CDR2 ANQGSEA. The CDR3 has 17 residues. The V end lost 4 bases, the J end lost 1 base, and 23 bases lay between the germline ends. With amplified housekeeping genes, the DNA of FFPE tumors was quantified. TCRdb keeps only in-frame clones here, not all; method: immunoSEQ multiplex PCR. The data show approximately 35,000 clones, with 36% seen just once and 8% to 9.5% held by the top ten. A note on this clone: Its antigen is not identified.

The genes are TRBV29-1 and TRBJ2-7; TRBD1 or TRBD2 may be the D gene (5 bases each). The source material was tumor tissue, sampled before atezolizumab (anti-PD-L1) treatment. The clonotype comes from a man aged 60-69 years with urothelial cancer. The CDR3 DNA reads TGCAGCGTTGTTTTGCGGGTGGGGCAGGTGCTATCCTACGAGCAGTACTTC. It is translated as CSVVLRVGQVLSYEQYF.